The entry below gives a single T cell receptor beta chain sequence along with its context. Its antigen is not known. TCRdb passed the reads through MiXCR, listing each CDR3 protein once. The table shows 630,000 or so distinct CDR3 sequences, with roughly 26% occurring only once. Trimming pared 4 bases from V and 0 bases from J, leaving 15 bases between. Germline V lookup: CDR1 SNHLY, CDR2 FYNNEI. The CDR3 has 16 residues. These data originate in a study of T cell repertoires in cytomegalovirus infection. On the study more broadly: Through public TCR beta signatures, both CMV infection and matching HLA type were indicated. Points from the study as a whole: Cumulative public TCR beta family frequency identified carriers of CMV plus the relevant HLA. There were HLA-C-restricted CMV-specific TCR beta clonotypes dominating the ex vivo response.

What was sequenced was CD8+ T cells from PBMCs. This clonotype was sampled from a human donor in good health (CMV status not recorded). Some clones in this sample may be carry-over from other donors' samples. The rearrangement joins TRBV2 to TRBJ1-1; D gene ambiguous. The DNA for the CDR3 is TGTGCCAGCAGTGTCGAGGGCCCCTGGATGAACACTGAAGCTTTCTTT. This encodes CASSVEGPWMNTEAFF.